These T cell receptor beta chains were read from a single sample in a study of blood T cell repertoires in COVID-19. Only in-frame clones appear in the TCRdb table, and some are missing; sequencing was by immunoSEQ multiplex PCR. This sample has under 150,000 clones, with over 80% found just once. Sequenced sample: peripheral blood. Receptors were obtained from a man aged 40-49 years with active or convalescent COVID-19. Each CDR3 is given with its conserved first and last residue. A D gene is named only where the DNA matches it firmly. The size field is filled for only some rows; it gives once, few, many or a size class.

V gene,J gene,clone size,D gene,CDR3 DNA,CDR3 protein
TRBV6-5,TRBJ2-7,NA,TRBD1,TGTGCCAGCTGGGACAGGTTCTACGAGCAGTACTTC,CASWDRFYEQYF
TRBV6-5,TRBJ1-2,NA,TRBD1,TGTGCCAGCAGTTACTCGACAGGGCGGAAAGGCTACACCTTC,CASSYSTGRKGYTF
TRBV2,TRBJ2-7,NA,NA,TGTGCCAGCAGTTTTGGCCTCTACGAGCAGTACTTC,CASSFGLYEQYF
TRBV2,TRBJ1-2,NA,NA,TGTGCCAGCAGTGACGATGGCTACACCTTC,CASSDDGYTF
TRBV7-6,TRBJ2-7,few,NA,TGTGCCAGCAGCGGAGGGGACTTAACCTACGAGCAGTACTTC,CASSGGDLTYEQYF
TRBV30,TRBJ1-6,NA,TRBD1,TGTGCCTGGAGTGTAGGCAGGGGGTTTTTTAATTCACCCCTCCACTTT,CAWSVGRGFFNSPLHF
TRBV6-7,TRBJ2-3,NA,TRBD2,TGTGCCAGCTCCTTTAGCGGGGGGGTATGTGCAGATACGCAGTATTTT,CASSFSGGVCADTQYF
TRBV20-1,TRBJ1-1,once,TRBD1,TGCAGTGCTAGTGGGACAGGGAAGATGACTTTCTTT,CSASGTGKMTFF
TRBV27,TRBJ2-7,NA,NA,TGTGCCAGCAGTCAACCAGGCAGGTACGAGCAGTACTTC,CASSQPGRYEQYF
TRBV29-1,TRBJ1-1,NA,TRBD1,TGCAGCGTAGGACAGGGGGCCACTGAAGCTTTCTTT,CSVGQGATEAFF
TRBV18,TRBJ1-3,NA,NA,TGTGCCAGCTCCCCAGGACAGTCCGGAAACACCATATATTTT,CASSPGQSGNTIYF
TRBV7-2,TRBJ2-2,NA,NA,TGTGCCAGCAGCTTAGTTGGGGGCGCGACCGGGGAGCTGTTTTTT,CASSLVGGATGELFF
TRBV6-5,TRBJ2-2,NA,TRBD1,TGTGCCAGCAGGTTACCAGGGGGCTCGGGGGAGCTGTTTTTT,CASRLPGGSGELFF
TRBV7-3,TRBJ2-7,NA,TRBD2,TGTGCCAGCAGCCCTGGGACTAGCGGTGCCTACGAGCAGTACTTC,CASSPGTSGAYEQYF
TRBV12-3/TRBV12-4,TRBJ1-6,NA,NA,TGTGCCAGCACCTCCGGGAGGAATTCACCCCTCCACTTT,CASTSGRNSPLHF
TRBV19,TRBJ2-7,once,NA,TGTGCCAGTAGTATGGTAGGGGCCTACGAGCAGTACTTC,CASSMVGAYEQYF
TRBV7-9,TRBJ2-5,NA,TRBD2,TGTGCCAGCACCGCTAGCGGGGGCACAGGGGAGACCCAGTACTTC,CASTASGGTGETQYF
TRBV19,TRBJ1-5,NA,NA,TGTGCCAGTACCGCAGGAGGGATGAGTCAGCCCCAGCATTTT,CASTAGGMSQPQHF
TRBV19,TRBJ1-1,few,NA,TGTGCCAGTAGTATATCACCGGGACATTCAACTGAAGCTTTCTTT,CASSISPGHSTEAFF
TRBV12-5,TRBJ1-2,NA,NA,TGTGCTAGTGGTTTGGTAAGGGAGACTAACTATGGCTACACCTTC,CASGLVRETNYGYTF
TRBV6-1,TRBJ1-2,NA,NA,TGTGCCAGCAGTGAAGAGGTGGGGCAGAAAGATGGCTACACCTTC,CASSEEVGQKDGYTF
TRBV30,TRBJ2-6,NA,NA,TGTGCCTGGAGCCCATTGAGCTCTGGGGCCAACGTCCTGACTTTC,CAWSPLSSGANVLTF
TRBV9,TRBJ1-5,few,NA,TGTGCCAGCAGCGAGGGGTCTAATCAGCCCCAGCATTTT,CASSEGSNQPQHF
TRBV3-1/TRBV3-2,TRBJ1-2,NA,NA,TGTGCCAGCAGCCAAGATCGGGTCCCCTCCGGGTATGGCTACACCTTC,CASSQDRVPSGYGYTF
TRBV10-3,TRBJ2-4,NA,TRBD2,TGTGCCATCAGTCCGGGAGGGGCTGAGGCCAAAAACATTCAGTACTTC,CAISPGGAEAKNIQYF
TRBV19,TRBJ2-1,NA,NA,TGTGCCAGTACCCTGGGTGCGGCCAATGAGCAGTTCTTC,CASTLGAANEQFF
TRBV30,TRBJ1-2,NA,NA,TGTGCCTGGAGCCGCGGGCTAGGCTATGGCTACACCTTC,CAWSRGLGYGYTF